This T cell receptor beta chain is drawn from a study of T cell repertoires in cytomegalovirus infection (dated by TCRdb to about 2019). For the wider study: The peptide stimulations were aimed at well-studied HLA-B-restricted epitopes as well as recently identified HLA-C-restricted CMV epitopes, whose presentation resists viral immunomodulation. The HLA type of each donor mattered for the analysis, because public TCR beta signatures pointed to carriage of CMV infection along with the matching HLA type.

The paper as a whole reports these results and caveats: In the ex vivo response, HLA-C-restricted CMV-specific TCR beta clonotypes were dominant, and in two of eight donors the single most frequent clonotype came from this HLA-C-restricted group. Carriers of CMV infection plus the relevant HLA type were discriminated by the cumulative frequency of public TCR beta family members in the study cohort and in an independent roughly 400-donor cohort.

The sequencer was an Illumina HiSeq 1500. Using fastp trimming at Q25 and MiXCR clonotype assembly, TCRdb reanalyzed the public sequencing data and kept in-frame beta chains. Rows with a matching CDR3 protein are joined into one entry that keeps the most common DNA and genes. The sample profile shows about a million distinct CDR3 sequences; less than 40% of them were found once. More than 12% of the sample is held by the ten biggest clonotypes. Worth noting for this clonotype: It has no known antigen specificity. No much larger clone exists at a distance of one base, and base qualities are not known.

Interpreted using the paper, the treatment or condition label stands for: in vitro stimulation with specific CMV peptide epitopes to enrich CMV-specific T cells. CDR3 length: 14 amino acids, cysteine to phenylalanine. This entry keeps only the CDR3 DNA: 42 bases, framed from base 1. The germline V gene provides CDR1 MNHEY and CDR2 SVGAGI. V is reduced by 5 bases and J by 6 bases, leaving a spacing of 15 bases between them. The receptor was isolated from a human donor in good health (CMV status not recorded). Some clones in this sample may be carry-over from other donors' samples. Recombination linked TRBV6-5 to TRBJ2-3, with the D gene not confidently named. The source was cultured CD8+ T cells from PBMCs, collected from culture after CMV antigen stimulation. The CDR3 region reads CASSPETIRDTQYF. The sequenced DNA is TGTGCCAGCAGTCCCGAGACCATCCGGGATACGCAGTATTTT.